Each of the 9 T cell receptor beta chains below was sequenced from the same sample in a study of PD-L1 blockade in urothelial cancer. This table comes from immunoSEQ multiplex PCR, and its TCRdb copy is limited to in-frame clones, with some not included. In the table there are roughly 130,000 clones, about 88% of which are singletons. Stated time point: pretreatment peripheral blood. Specimen: PBMCs, collected around atezolizumab (anti-PD-L1) treatment. These receptors were obtained from a man in his fifties or sixties with urothelial cancer.

The J gene is TRBJ1-4, the V gene TRBV5-1, with D tentatively TRBD1 (6 bases). V shed 4 bases and J shed 5 bases, with 24 bases lying between them. The germline gives CDR1 SGHRS, CDR2 YFSETQ. The CDR3 extends over 18 amino acids. The CDR3 sequence: CASSTGWPTGNTNEKLFF. CDR3 coding DNA: TGCGCCAGCAGCACGGGGTGGCCCACAGGGAATACAAATGAAAAACTGTTTTTT.

The chain links TRBV5-1 to TRBJ1-1; D perhaps matches TRBD1 (5 bases). Per the germline V gene, CDR1 is SGHRS and CDR2 is YFSETQ. CDR3 length: 14 residues. V dropped 4 bases and J dropped 1 base, with 11 bases sitting between them. The CDR3 nucleotides read TGCGCCAGCAGCCCCGGACACCGGAACACTGAAGCTTTCTTT. This sequence encodes CASSPGHRNTEAFF.

V is TRBV18 and J is TRBJ2-3; 7 nucleotides align to TRBD2. Looked up from germline, CDR1 is KGHSH and CDR2 is LQKENI. The CDR3 contains 13 residues. Trimming cost V 3 bases and J 8 bases; bases outside gene matches: 5. The CDR3 region is CASSPSAGVTQYF. CDR3 DNA sequence: TGTGCCAGCTCACCTTCGGCGGGAGTTACGCAGTATTTT.

The gene calls are TRBV7-2 and TRBJ2-3, with a weak D call TRBD2 (5 bases). V shed 1 base and J shed 2 bases, with 13 bases lying between them. Per the germline V gene, CDR1 is SGHTA and CDR2 is FQGNSA. The CDR3 spans 16 residues. In DNA form, the CDR3 reads TGTGCCAGCAGCTTAGGCCGCGGGCTTTCCACAGATACGCAGTATTTT. This encodes CASSLGRGLSTDTQYF. The full variable domain, its missing parts supplied by reference TRBV7-2 and TRBJ2-3, is GAGVSQSPSNKVTEKGKDVELRCDPISGHTALYWYRQSLGQGLEFLIYFQGNSAPDKSGLPSDRFSAERTGGSVSTLTIQRTQQEDSAVYLCASSLGRGLSTDTQYFGPGTRLTVL.

CDR3 loop: CASSYARPGSKGEQYF. The CDR3 DNA reads as TGTGCCAGCAGCTACGCTAGACCGGGATCCAAAGGGGAGCAGTACTTC. V usage is TRBV11-3 and J usage is TRBJ2-7; D is perhaps TRBD2 (5 bases). This CDR3 is 16 amino acids long. Germline lookup yields CDR1 SGHNT and CDR2 YENEEA. V was trimmed by 4 bases and J by 7 bases, leaving 23 bases between them.

This clone came up a few times. Here the CDR3 DNA reads TGTGCCAGCAGCTTTGGACAGGGCTATGGCTACACCTTC. As protein: CASSFGQGYGYTF. The chain is built from TRBV5-5 and TRBJ1-2; the match to TRBD1 covers 8 bases. Germline lookup yields CDR1 SGHKS and CDR2 YYEKEE (reference sequence). V shed 2 bases, J shed 4 bases, and the junction held 1 base outside the gene matches. The CDR3 contains 13 residues.

The chain combines TRBV6-5 with TRBJ1-2, with D unclear. The V end was cut by 0 bases, the J end by 10 bases, with 15 bases between. Germline V gene lookup returns CDR1 MNHEY and CDR2 SVGAGI. The CDR3 is 14 amino acids. The CDR3 loop is CASSYSLQVVDYTF. Here the CDR3 DNA reads TGTGCCAGCAGTTACTCGCTCCAGGTCGTGGACTACACCTTC.

The V gene is TRBV4-1, the J gene TRBJ2-5; TRBD1 agrees at 8 bases. Germline values: CDR1 MGHRA, CDR2 YSYEKL. V lost 4 bases to trimming and J lost 5 bases; unmatched junction nucleotides: 12. The CDR3 contains 16 residues. CDR3 in amino acids: CASSRSRTGKDETQYF. In DNA, the CDR3 is TGCGCCAGCAGCCGGTCGAGGACAGGGAAGGATGAGACCCAGTACTTC.

J is TRBJ2-2 and V is TRBV19; a weak D match, TRBD2 (6 bases). The V end was cut by 1 base, the J end by 1 base, with 7 bases between. Germline-derived CDR1 and CDR2 are LNHDA and SQIVND (reference sequence). This CDR3 spans 15 amino acids. As DNA, the CDR3 is TGTGCCAGTAGTATAGTGGGGGGGAACACCGGGGAGCTGTTTTTT. It yields the protein CASSIVGGNTGELFF.